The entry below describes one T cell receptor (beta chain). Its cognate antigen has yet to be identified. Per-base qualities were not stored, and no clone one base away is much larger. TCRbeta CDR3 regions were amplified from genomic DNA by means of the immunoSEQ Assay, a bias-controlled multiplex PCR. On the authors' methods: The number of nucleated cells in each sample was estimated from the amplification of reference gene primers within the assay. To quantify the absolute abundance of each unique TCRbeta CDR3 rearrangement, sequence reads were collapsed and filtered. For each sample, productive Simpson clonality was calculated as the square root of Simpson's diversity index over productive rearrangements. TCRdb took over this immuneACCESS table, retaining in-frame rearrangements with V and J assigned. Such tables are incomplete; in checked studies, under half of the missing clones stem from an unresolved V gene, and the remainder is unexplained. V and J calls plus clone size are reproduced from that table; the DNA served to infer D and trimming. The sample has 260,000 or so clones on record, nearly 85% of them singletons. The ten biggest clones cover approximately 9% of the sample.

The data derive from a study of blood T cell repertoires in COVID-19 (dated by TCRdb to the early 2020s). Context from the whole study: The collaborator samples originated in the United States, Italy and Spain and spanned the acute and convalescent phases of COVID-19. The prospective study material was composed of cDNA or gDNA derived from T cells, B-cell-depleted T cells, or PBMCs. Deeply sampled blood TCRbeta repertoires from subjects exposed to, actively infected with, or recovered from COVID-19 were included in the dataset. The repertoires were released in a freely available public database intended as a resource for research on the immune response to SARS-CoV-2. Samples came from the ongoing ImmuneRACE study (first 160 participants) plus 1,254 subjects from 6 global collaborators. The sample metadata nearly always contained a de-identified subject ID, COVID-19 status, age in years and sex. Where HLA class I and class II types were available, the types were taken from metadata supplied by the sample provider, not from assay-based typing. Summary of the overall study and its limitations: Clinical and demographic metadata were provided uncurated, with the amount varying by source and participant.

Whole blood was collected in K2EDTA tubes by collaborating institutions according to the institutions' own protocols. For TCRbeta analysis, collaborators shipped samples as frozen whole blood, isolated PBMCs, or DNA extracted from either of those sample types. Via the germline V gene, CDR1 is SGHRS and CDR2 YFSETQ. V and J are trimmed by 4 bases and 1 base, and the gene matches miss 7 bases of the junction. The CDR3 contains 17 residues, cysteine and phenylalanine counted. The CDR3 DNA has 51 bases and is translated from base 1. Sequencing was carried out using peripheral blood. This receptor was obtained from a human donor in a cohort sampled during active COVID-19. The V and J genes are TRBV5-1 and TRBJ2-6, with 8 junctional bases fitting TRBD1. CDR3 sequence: CASSRSTGGSGANVLTF. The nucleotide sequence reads TGCGCCAGCAGCCGCAGCACAGGGGGGTCTGGGGCCAACGTCCTGACTTTC.